A single sample is the source of the 10 T cell receptor beta chains below, sequenced in a study of blood T cell repertoires in COVID-19. Data came from immunoSEQ multiplex PCR; TCRdb stores just in-frame clones and leaves some out. Among roughly 87,000 clones, roughly 86% were seen once, and the ten largest hold roughly 8%. Specimen: peripheral blood. The receptors were sampled from a middle-aged man with active COVID-19.

This clone occurred a few times. V is TRBV2 and J is TRBJ2-7; D is possibly TRBD2 (6 bases). Germline values: CDR1 SNHLY, CDR2 FYNNEI. Trimming cost V 5 bases and J 5 bases, with 13 bases left between them. The CDR3 runs to 13 residues. The CDR3 DNA reads TGTGCCAGCAGTATGGAAACGGGGGACGAGCAGTACTTC. Its protein is CASSMETGDEQYF.

The chain joins TRBV4-1 to TRBJ2-3; D is perhaps TRBD1 (6 bases). The germline V gene has CDR1 MGHRA and CDR2 YSYEKL. The CDR3 is 16 residues long. V was pared by 3 bases and J by 1 base, with 14 bases between. The chain's CDR3 is CASSHHGQSRTDTQYF. DNA for the CDR3: TGCGCCAGCAGCCACCACGGACAGAGCCGCACAGATACGCAGTATTTT.

This chain connects TRBV28 to TRBJ2-5; TRBD1 matches 9 bases. With V trimmed by 4 bases and J by 5 bases, 5 bases remained unmatched. The CDR3 runs to 14 residues. CDR1 and CDR2 from the germline V gene are MDHEN and SYDVKM. CDR3 DNA sequence: TGTGCCAGCAGTTGGACACAGGGGGCCGAGACCCAGTACTTC. Protein: CASSWTQGAETQYF.

The rearrangement joins TRBV19 to TRBJ1-2; D is uncertain. V was trimmed by 0 bases and J by 4 bases, leaving 15 bases between them. The CDR3 has 16 amino acids. Germline CDR1 reads LNHDA; CDR2 reads SQIVND (reference sequence). This chain's CDR3 is CASSIDSIAGSYGYTF. CDR3 in DNA: TGTGCCAGTAGTATAGATTCTATAGCGGGCTCCTATGGCTACACCTTC. The whole variable domain, filled in from reference TRBV19 and TRBJ1-2, reads DGGITQSPKYLFRKEGQNVTLSCEQNLNHDAMYWYRQDPGQGLRLIYYSQIVNDFQKGDIAEGYSVSREKKESFPLTVTSAQKNPTAFYLCASSIDSIAGSYGYTFGSGTRLTVV.

V is TRBV25-1 and J is TRBJ1-2, with no clear D. This CDR3 has 13 residues. Trimming pared 1 base from V and 5 bases from J, leaving 8 bases between. In germline, CDR1 is MGHDK, CDR2 SYGVNS. The CDR3 loop is CASSEFGVYGYTF. The DNA for the CDR3 is TGTGCCAGCAGTGAATTTGGAGTATATGGCTACACCTTC.

The V gene is TRBV3-1 (or the pseudogene TRBV3-2), the J gene TRBJ1-1, with no clear D. In germline, CDR1 is LGHDT, CDR2 YNNKEL (reference sequence). This CDR3 is built from 14 residues. Trimming took off 1 base at V and 3 bases at J, with 9 bases between the two ends. CDR3 residues: CASSQGHRDTEAFF. Written as DNA, the CDR3 is TGTGCCAGCAGCCAAGGACACAGAGACACTGAAGCTTTCTTT.

This sequence joins TRBV6-2 or TRBV6-3 and TRBJ1-5, with D possibly being TRBD1 (6 bases). The CDR3 runs 14 residues. The germline V gene encodes CDR1 MNHEY and CDR2 SVGEGT. Trimming removed 5 bases at V and 4 bases at J, with 12 bases between. CDR3 DNA: TGTGCCAGCAGTACGACAGGCCCGAATCAGCCCCAGCATTTT. This codes for CASSTTGPNQPQHF.

This clone was observed once. The rearrangement joins TRBV19 to TRBJ1-2; no firm D call. The CDR3 spans 13 residues. V was clipped by 4 bases and J by 9 bases, with 15 bases between them. Germline assignment: CDR1 LNHDA and CDR2 SQIVND (reference sequence). The CDR3 here is CASSTPGEGRYTF. CDR3 nucleotides: TGTGCCAGTAGTACGCCGGGTGAGGGTCGCTACACCTTC.

The V and J genes are TRBV18 and TRBJ2-7, with a possible D match to TRBD1 (6 bases). The germline V gene encodes CDR1 KGHSH and CDR2 LQKENI. Trimming stripped 2 bases from V and 5 bases from J, with 13 bases between. The length of the CDR3 is 14 residues. CDR3 bases: TGTGCCAGCTCACCAGGGGGCGCAGGACACGAGCAGTACTTC. This codes for CASSPGGAGHEQYF.

This clone has only one observation. This chain links TRBV15 with TRBJ2-7; TRBD1 matches at 8 bases. V gave up 4 bases and J gave up 3 bases; unmatched junction bases: 5. Germline CDR1 and CDR2: LNHNV and YYDKDF (reference sequence). This CDR3 contains 14 residues. The CDR3 nucleotides read TGTGCCACCAGCACGCGGGACAGGTACTACGAGCAGTACTTC. It codes for CATSTRDRYYEQYF.